The 7 T cell receptor beta chains below all came from one sample that was sequenced in a study of Ad26.COV2.S vaccination and SARS-CoV-2 variants. Treatment given: some 20 received Ad26.COV2.S at low or high dose, single or two shots; roughly five received placebo; per-sample allocation not given. Sampling was performed 63 days after the first vaccine or placebo injection. The repertoire was sequenced with immunoSEQ multiplex PCR; TCRdb's copy has only in-frame clones and lacks some. Of a few hundred thousand clones in the sample, approximately 92% were seen once. The sample here was peripheral blood, taken in a trial of Ad26.COV2.S vaccine versus placebo. All receptors come from a person between 18 and 65 years old who received the Ad26.COV2.S COVID-19 vaccine or a placebo.

This clone was counted once. The rearrangement joins TRBV3-1 (or the pseudogene TRBV3-2) to TRBJ1-6; D not resolved. CDR1 is LGHDT, CDR2 YNNKEL, per germline (reference sequence). The CDR3 has 13 amino acids. The V end was cut by 4 bases, the J end by 9 bases, with 10 bases between. CDR3 amino acids: CASSPLLSSPLHF. CDR3 nucleotides: TGTGCCAGCAGCCCCCTCCTATCTTCACCCCTCCACTTT.

The chain uses TRBV27 and TRBJ2-7; 9 nucleotides agree with TRBD1. Germline V CDR1 and CDR2: MNHEY, SMNVEV (reference sequence). The CDR3 has 17 amino acids. Germline trimming cut 6 bases from V and 0 bases from J; bases unmatched to any gene: 12. The CDR3 is CASSQTDTGGTSYEQYF. CDR3 sequence (DNA): TGTGCCAGCAGCCAAACGGATACAGGGGGCACCTCCTACGAGCAGTACTTC.

This clone appeared once. This chain uses TRBV7-9 with TRBJ2-7; 8 positions match TRBD1. CDR3 size: 16 residues. Germline V gives CDR1 SEHNR, CDR2 FQNEAQ (reference sequence). V shed 5 bases and J 2 bases; nucleotides not matched to a gene: 11. CDR3 amino acids: CASSPYRTGPAYEQYF. DNA for the CDR3: TGTGCCAGCAGCCCTTATCGGACAGGGCCAGCCTACGAGCAGTACTTC.

The chain carries TRBV2 and TRBJ1-3; 7 bases map to TRBD1. Germline assignment: CDR1 SNHLY and CDR2 FYNNEI. This CDR3 is built from 15 residues. Trimming cost V 5 bases and J 0 bases; bases outside gene matches: 4. The CDR3 here is CASSMDRFSGNTIYF. DNA of the CDR3: TGTGCCAGCAGTATGGACAGGTTCTCTGGAAACACCATATATTTT. Full variable domain (outside the CDR3, taken from reference TRBV2 and TRBJ1-3): EPEVTQTPSHQVTQMGQEVILRCVPISNHLYFYWYRQILGQKVEFLVSFYNNEISEKSEIFDDQFSVERPDGSNFTLKIRSTKLEDSAMYFCASSMDRFSGNTIYFGEGSWLTVV.

This chain joins TRBV6-2 or TRBV6-3 and TRBJ1-5, with D perhaps matching TRBD1 (6 bases). Germline V gene data show CDR1 as MNHEY and CDR2 as SVGEGT. The CDR3 runs 15 residues. V lost 5 bases, J lost 5 bases, and 16 bases lay in between. This CDR3 is CASSPQVEGDQPQHF. The CDR3 DNA reads as TGTGCCAGCAGTCCCCAGGTGGAGGGGGATCAGCCCCAGCATTTT.

The chain recombines TRBV27 with TRBJ2-7, with D maybe TRBD2 (6 bases). CDR3 length equals 14 residues. V was clipped by 8 bases and J by 4 bases, with 18 bases between them. In germline, CDR1 is MNHEY, CDR2 SMNVEV (reference sequence). CDR3: CASSLLGGSYEQYF. Here the CDR3 DNA reads TGTGCCAGCTCCCTTTTGGGGGGTAGTTACGAGCAGTACTTC.

V and J are TRBV11-2 and TRBJ1-4, with D maybe TRBD1 (5 bases). Germline-derived CDR1 and CDR2 are SGHAT and FQNNGV. This CDR3 region has 15 residues. V was clipped by 6 bases and J by 8 bases, with 19 bases between them. CDR3 sequence (DNA): TGTGCCAGCAGTGATCGGGGGAAGGTACGCGAAAAACTGTTTTTT. It encodes CASSDRGKVREKLFF.